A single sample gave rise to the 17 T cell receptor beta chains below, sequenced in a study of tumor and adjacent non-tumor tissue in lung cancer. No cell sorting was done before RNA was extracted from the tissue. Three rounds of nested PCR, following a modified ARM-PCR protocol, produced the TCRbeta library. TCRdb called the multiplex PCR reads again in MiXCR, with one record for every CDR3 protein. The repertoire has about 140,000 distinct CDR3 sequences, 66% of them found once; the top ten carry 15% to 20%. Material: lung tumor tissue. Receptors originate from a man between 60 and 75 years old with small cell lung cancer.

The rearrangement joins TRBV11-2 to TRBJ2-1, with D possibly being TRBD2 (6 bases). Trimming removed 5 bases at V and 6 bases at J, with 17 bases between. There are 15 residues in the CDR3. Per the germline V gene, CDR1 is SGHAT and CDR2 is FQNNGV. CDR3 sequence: CASSVRTGAINEQFF. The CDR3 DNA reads TGTGCCAGCAGCGTTCGAACGGGAGCTATCAATGAGCAGTTCTTC.

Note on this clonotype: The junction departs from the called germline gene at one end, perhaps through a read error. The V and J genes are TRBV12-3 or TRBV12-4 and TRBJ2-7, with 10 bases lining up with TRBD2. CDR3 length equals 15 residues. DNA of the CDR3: TGTGCCAGTAGTTTCGGGCTAGCGGGAGCCTACGAGCAGTACTTC. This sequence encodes CASSFGLAGAYEQYF.

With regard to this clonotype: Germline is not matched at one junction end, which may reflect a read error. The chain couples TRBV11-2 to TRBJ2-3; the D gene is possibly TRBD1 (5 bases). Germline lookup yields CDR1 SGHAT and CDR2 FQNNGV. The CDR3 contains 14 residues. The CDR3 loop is CASSLNMVAGSLNF. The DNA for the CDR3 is TGTGCCAGCAGCTTAAATATGGTGGCAGGGTCACTGAATTTT.

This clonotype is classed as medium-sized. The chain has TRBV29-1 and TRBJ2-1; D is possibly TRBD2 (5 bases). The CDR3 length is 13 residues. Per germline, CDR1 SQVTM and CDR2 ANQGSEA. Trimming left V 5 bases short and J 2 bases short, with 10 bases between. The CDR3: CSVFTGTYNEQFF. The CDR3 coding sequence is TGCAGCGTTTTTACCGGGACCTACAATGAGCAGTTCTTC.

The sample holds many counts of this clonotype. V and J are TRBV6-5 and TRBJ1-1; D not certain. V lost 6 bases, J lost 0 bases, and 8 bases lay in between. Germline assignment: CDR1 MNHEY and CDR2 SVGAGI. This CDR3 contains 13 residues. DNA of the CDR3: TGTGCCAGCAGGCTCGCCATGAACACTGAAGCTTTCTTT. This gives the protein CASRLAMNTEAFF.

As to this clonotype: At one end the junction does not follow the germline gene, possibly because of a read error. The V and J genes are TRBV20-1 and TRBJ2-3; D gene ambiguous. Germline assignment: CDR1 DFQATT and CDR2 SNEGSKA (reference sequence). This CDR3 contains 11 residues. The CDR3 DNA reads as TGCAGTGCTAGAGACGCAGATACGCAGTATTTC. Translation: CSARDADTQYF.

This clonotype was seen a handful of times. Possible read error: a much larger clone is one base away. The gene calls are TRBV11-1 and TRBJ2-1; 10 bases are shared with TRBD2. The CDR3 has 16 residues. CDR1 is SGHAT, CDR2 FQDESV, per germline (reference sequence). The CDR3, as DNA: TGCGCCAGCAGCTTAGCGCGTCCAGGGAAGACTAGCGGGCGGTTCTTC. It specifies CASSLARPGKTSGRFF. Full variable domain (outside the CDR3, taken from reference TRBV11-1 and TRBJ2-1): EAEVAQSPRYKITEKSQAVAFWCDPISGHATLYWYRQILGQGPELLVQFQDESVVDDSQLPKDRFSAERLKGVDSTLKIQPAELGDSAMYLCASSLARPGKTSGRFFGPGTRLTVL.

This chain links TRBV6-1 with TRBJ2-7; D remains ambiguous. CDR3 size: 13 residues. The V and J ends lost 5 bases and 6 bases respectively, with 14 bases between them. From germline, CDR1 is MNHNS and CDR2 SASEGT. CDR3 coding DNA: TGTGCCAGCAGTTTCTCAGCGAGAGGCGAGCAGTACGTC. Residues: CASSFSARGEQYV.

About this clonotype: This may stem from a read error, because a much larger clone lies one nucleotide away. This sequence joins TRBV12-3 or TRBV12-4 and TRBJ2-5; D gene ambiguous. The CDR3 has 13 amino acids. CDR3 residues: CTSRLLWEETQYF. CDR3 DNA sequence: TGTACCAGCAGGCTCTTATGGGAAGAGACCCAGTACTTC.

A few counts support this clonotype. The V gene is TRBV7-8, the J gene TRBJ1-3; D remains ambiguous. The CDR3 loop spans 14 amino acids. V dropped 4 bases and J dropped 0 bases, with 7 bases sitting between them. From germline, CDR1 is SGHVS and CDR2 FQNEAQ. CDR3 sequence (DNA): TGTGCCAGCAGCTGGACCAACTCTGGAAACACCATATATTTT. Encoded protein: CASSWTNSGNTIYF.

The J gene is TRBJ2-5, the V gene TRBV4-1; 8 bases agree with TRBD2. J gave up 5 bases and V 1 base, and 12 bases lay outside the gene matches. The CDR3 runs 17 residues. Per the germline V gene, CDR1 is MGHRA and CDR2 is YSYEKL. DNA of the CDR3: TGCGCCAGCAGCCAAGGTGAGTTGAGCGGGAGTAGTGAGACCCAGTACTTC. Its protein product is CASSQGELSGSSETQYF.

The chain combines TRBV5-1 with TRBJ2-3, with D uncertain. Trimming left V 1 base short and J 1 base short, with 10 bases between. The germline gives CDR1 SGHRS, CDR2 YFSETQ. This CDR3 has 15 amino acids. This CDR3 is CASSLLGSGTDTQYF. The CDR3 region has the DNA TGCGCCAGCAGCTTGCTTGGAAGCGGCACAGATACGCAGTATTTT.

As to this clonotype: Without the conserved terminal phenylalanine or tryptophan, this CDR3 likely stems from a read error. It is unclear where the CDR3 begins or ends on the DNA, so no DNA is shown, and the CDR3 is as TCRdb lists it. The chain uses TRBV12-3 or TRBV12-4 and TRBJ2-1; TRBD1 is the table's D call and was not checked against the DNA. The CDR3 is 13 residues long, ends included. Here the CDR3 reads CASSLARGDSPFL.

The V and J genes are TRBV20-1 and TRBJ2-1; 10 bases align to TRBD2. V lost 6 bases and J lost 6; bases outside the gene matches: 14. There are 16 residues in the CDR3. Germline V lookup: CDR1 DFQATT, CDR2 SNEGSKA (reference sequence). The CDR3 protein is CSAPVPGTSEGNEQFF. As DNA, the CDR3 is TGCAGTGCGCCCGTCCCCGGGACTAGCGAGGGCAATGAGCAGTTCTTC.

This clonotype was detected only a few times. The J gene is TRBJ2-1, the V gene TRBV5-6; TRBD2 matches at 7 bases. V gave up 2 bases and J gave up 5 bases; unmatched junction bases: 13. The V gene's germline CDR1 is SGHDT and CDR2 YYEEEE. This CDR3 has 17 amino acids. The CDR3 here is CASSLRREGRIDNEQFF. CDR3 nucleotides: TGTGCCAGCAGCTTAAGGAGGGAGGGCCGTATCGACAATGAGCAGTTCTTC.

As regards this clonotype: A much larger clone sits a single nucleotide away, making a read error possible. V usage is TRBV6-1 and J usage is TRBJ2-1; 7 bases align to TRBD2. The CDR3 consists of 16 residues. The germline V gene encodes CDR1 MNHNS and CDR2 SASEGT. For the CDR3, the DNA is TGTGCCAGCAGTGCCTCCGGGGGGAGGGCCGGGAATGAGCGGTTCTTC. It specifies CASSASGGRAGNERFF.

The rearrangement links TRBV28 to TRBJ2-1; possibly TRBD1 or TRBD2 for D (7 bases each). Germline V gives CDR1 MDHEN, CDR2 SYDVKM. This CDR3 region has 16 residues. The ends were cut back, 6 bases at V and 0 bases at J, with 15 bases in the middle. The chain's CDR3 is CASSQGGVSSYNEQFF. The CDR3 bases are TGTGCCAGCAGCCAGGGGGGGGTGAGCTCCTACAATGAGCAGTTCTTC.